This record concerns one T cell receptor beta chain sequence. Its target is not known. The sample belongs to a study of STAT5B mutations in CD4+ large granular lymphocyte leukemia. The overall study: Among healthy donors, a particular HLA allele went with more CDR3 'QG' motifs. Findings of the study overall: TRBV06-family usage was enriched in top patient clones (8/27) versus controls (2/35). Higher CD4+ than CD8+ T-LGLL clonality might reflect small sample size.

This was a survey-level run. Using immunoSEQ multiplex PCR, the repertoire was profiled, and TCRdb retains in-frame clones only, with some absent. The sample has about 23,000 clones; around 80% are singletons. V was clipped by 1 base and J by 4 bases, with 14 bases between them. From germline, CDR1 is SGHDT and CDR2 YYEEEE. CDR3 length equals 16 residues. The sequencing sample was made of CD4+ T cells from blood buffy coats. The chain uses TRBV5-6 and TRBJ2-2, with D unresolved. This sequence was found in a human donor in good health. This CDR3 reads CASSLMAGVFTGELFF. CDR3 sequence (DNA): TGTGCCAGCAGCTTGATGGCTGGGGTGTTCACCGGGGAGCTGTTTTTT.